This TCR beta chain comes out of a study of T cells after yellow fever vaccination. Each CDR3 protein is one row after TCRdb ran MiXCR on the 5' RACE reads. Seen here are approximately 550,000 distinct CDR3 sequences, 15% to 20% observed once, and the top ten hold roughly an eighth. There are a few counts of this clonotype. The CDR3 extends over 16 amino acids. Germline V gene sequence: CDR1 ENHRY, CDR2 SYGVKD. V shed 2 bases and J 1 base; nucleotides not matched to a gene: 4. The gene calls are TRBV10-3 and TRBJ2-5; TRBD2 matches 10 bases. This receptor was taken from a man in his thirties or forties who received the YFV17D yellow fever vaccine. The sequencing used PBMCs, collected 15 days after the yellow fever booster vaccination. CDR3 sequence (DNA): TGTGCCATCAGTGAGGGTCTAGCGGGAGTCCAAGAGACCCAGTACTTC. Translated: CAISEGLAGVQETQYF.